This entry is about one T cell receptor beta chain. The V end was cut by 0 bases, the J end by 5 bases, with 10 bases between. CDR1 and CDR2 (germline): MNHEY, SMNVEV (reference sequence). The CDR3 loop spans 14 amino acids. The sample is drawn from a study of a mutant IDH1 vaccine in newly diagnosed glioma. Time point indicated: baseline, week 1 (first vaccination visit). The treatment was: pre-vaccination baseline after standard-of-care therapy. Clones were sequenced by immunoSEQ multiplex PCR, and TCRdb holds only the in-frame ones, with some missing. Of about 98,000 clones listed, around nine tenths were seen once; the top ten hold roughly 0.6%.

Sequences were derived from PBMCs, sampled from a glioma patient treated with radiotherapy, temozolomide or both. The genes are TRBV27 and TRBJ2-5; D is unresolved. The source of this sequence is a woman aged 50 to 60 with glioma. CDR3 coding DNA: TGTGCCAGCAGTTTATCGTCCACGACTGAGACCCAGTACTTC. It yields the protein CASSLSSTTETQYF.